This is a list of T cell receptor beta chains from one sample in a study of blood T cell repertoires in COVID-19. Repertoires were generated with immunoSEQ multiplex PCR, while TCRdb's copy carries only in-frame clones and drops some. The sample contains approximately 100,000 clones, around 85% of which appear only once. Material for sequencing was peripheral blood. These receptors originate from a human donor in a cohort sampled during active COVID-19. Each CDR3 is given with its conserved first and last residue. The D gene is left open where the match is weak. Not all rows give a size; the values are once, few, many and, for expanded clones, a class.

>TRBD1|TRBJ1-1|TRBV2|-
TGTGCCAGCAGTGACCTTCGACAGGGGAAGAGGAGCACTGAAGCTTTCTTT
CASSDLRQGKRSTEAFF
>TRBD2|TRBJ2-2|TRBV5-5|-
TGTGCCAGCAGCTCCCGGGAGGTCCGAGTCACCGGGGAGCTGTTTTTT
CASSSREVRVTGELFF
>TRBD2|TRBJ2-1|TRBV5-1|-
TGCGCCAGCAGCTTGTCCGGGGGGACGTACAATGAGCAGTTCTTC
CASSLSGGTYNEQFF
>TRBD1|TRBJ2-7|TRBV29-1|-
TGCAGCGTCGTCCGGGACAGATCCTACGAGCAGTACTTC
CSVVRDRSYEQYF
>-|TRBJ2-1|TRBV29-1|-
TGCAGCGCTGGGCTGGAGGGAGAGCAGTTCTTC
CSAGLEGEQFF
>-|TRBJ1-1|TRBV21-1|-
TGTGCCAGCGAACTGTTAGTGAACACTGAAGCTTTCTTT
CASELLVNTEAFF
>TRBD1|TRBJ1-4|TRBV19|-
TGTGCCAGTACCCCAGGGGGGACAGTGGAAAAACTGTTTTTT
CASTPGGTVEKLFF
>TRBD2|TRBJ2-7|TRBV5-1|-
TGCGCCAGCAGTGGGTGGGAGGGCCGTCCCGGCTACGAGCAGTACTTC
CASSGWEGRPGYEQYF
>-|TRBJ2-5|TRBV5-1|-
TGCGCCAGCAGTGACAGTTTACAAGAGACCCAGTACTTC
CASSDSLQETQYF
>-|TRBJ1-1|TRBV19|-
TGTGCCAGTAGGGCTGGACAGTCATCTTTCCTGGACACTGAAGCTTTCTTT
CASRAGQSSFLDTEAFF
>-|TRBJ2-3|TRBV7-9|-
TGTGCCAGCAGCCATACAGAAAACACAGATACGCAGTATTTT
CASSHTENTDTQYF
>TRBD2|TRBJ2-3|TRBV9|-
TGTGCCAGCAGCGTACGCGGGGGAGATCCCACAGATACGCAGTATTTT
CASSVRGGDPTDTQYF
>TRBD1|TRBJ2-7|TRBV12-5|-
TGTGCTAGTGGTTTGGTACTCCCCTTCCCTGGACAGGGGGCCGGTATGAAGAACGAGCAGTACTTC
CASGLVLPFPGQGAGMKNEQYF
>-|TRBJ2-7|TRBV10-3|-
TGTGCCATCAGTGAAGCCGACAGGCCCTACGAGCAGTACTTC
CAISEADRPYEQYF
>TRBD1|TRBJ2-1|TRBV10-3|few
TGTGCCATCAGCCCGACAGGGGGCGCGAACAATGAGCAGTTCTTC
CAISPTGGANNEQFF
>TRBD1|TRBJ1-5|TRBV10-3|once
TGTGCCATCAGTGAGGCCAGGGGGCGACCCCAGCATTTT
CAISEARGRPQHF
>TRBD1|TRBJ1-5|TRBV30|few
TGTGCCTGGAGTCACGACAGGGGAACCAATCAGCCCCAGCATTTT
CAWSHDRGTNQPQHF
>TRBD2|TRBJ2-1|TRBV5-1|-
TGCGCCAGCAGCTTAGCACTAGCGGGGGGGCAGTTCTTC
CASSLALAGGQFF
>-|TRBJ1-4|TRBV6-5|-
TGTGCCAGCATGGGAGCACAGCCTAATGAAAAACTGTTTTTT
CASMGAQPNEKLFF
>TRBD1|TRBJ2-7|TRBV9|-
TGTGCCAGCAGCGTAGAAGCTCGGGGACAGGGAAACTACGAGCAGTACTTC
CASSVEARGQGNYEQYF
>-|TRBJ2-3|TRBV7-9|-
TGTGCCAGCAGCCCGCAGGGGGGCCGGGCAGATACGCAGTATTTT
CASSPQGGRADTQYF
>-|TRBJ1-5|TRBV3-1/TRBV3-2|-
TGTGCCAGCAGCCAAGGGCGGGGGCAGCCCCAGCATTTT
CASSQGRGQPQHF
>-|TRBJ1-2|TRBV27|few
TGTGCCAGCAGTGCAACAGGGCTAACTAACTATGGCTACACCTTC
CASSATGLTNYGYTF
>-|TRBJ2-3|TRBV4-2|-
TGTGCCAGCAGCCCTCGTAGTGAGGATACGCAGTATTTT
CASSPRSEDTQYF
>-|TRBJ2-6|TRBV28|few
TGTGCCAGCAGACGAGGGGAGGAAGCTCTAGGGGCCAACGTCCTGACTTTC
CASRRGEEALGANVLTF
>TRBD1|TRBJ2-1|TRBV4-3|-
TGCGCCAGCAGCTTACAACCGGGACAGGGTGATGTAAATGAGCAGTTCTTC
CASSLQPGQGDVNEQFF
>TRBD1|TRBJ1-2|TRBV4-3|-
TGCGCCAGCAGCCTTGGACAGGACTCCTATGGCTACACCTTC
CASSLGQDSYGYTF
>-|TRBJ1-5|TRBV4-2|-
TGTGCCAGCAGCCAGAGGACGGGAAGCAATCAGCCCCAGCATTTT
CASSQRTGSNQPQHF
>-|TRBJ1-2|TRBV27|few
TGTGCCAGCAGTTTATTTGGTTGGACTGCTAACTATGGCTACACCTTC
CASSLFGWTANYGYTF
>TRBD2|TRBJ2-7|TRBV29-1|-
TGCAGCGTTATGAGACTAGCGGGCGCTGAGCAGTACTTC
CSVMRLAGAEQYF
>-|TRBJ2-4|TRBV12-3/TRBV12-4|-
TGTGCCAGCAGTTTAGTAACCAGGAACATTCAGTACTTC
CASSLVTRNIQYF
>TRBD2|TRBJ2-7|TRBV24-1|few
TGTGCCACCAGTGTCCCCGCGGGAGTACTAGCGCCCTACGAGCAGTACTTC
CATSVPAGVLAPYEQYF
>TRBD2|TRBJ2-7|TRBV5-6|-
TGTGCCAGCAGCTTTGGGGCGGGGGGGCGAGAGCAGTACTTC
CASSFGAGGREQYF
>-|TRBJ1-1|TRBV29-1|-
TGCAGCGGACGTAGAGGACAGAAGAACACTGAAGCTTTCTTT
CSGRRGQKNTEAFF
>TRBD1|TRBJ1-2|TRBV11-2|-
TGTGCCAGCAGCACTACAGGGGTTTATGGCTACACCTTC
CASSTTGVYGYTF
>-|TRBJ2-7|TRBV12-5|-
TGTGCTAGCACAACCGAGCAGTACTTC
CASTTEQYF
>TRBD1|TRBJ2-2|TRBV10-3|-
TGTGCCATCAGTGAGACCGGGACAGGCTTGAACACCGGGGAGCTGTTTTTT
CAISETGTGLNTGELFF
>TRBD2|TRBJ2-2|TRBV27|-
TGTGCCAGCAGAGCCGGGACTAGCGGGAACACCGGGGAGCTGTTTTTT
CASRAGTSGNTGELFF
>TRBD2|TRBJ2-1|TRBV27|once
TGTGCCAGCAGCCCGTGGGGGGGAATCTACAATGAGCAGTTCTTC
CASSPWGGIYNEQFF
>-|TRBJ2-5|TRBV29-1|-
TGCAGCGTTCAGGGGACAGAGACCCAGTACTTC
CSVQGTETQYF
>TRBD2|TRBJ2-1|TRBV7-2|-
TGTGCCAGCAGCTTAGATGCCAGGCCTGCGGGAGGGCCGAGAAATGAGCAGTTCTTC
CASSLDARPAGGPRNEQFF
>TRBD2|TRBJ2-7|TRBV27|few
TGTGCCAGCAGTCTCCGGACTAGCGGGAGGGCCGATGGGTTATCCTACGAGCAGTACTTC
CASSLRTSGRADGLSYEQYF
>TRBD2|TRBJ2-3|TRBV6-2/TRBV6-3|-
TGTGCCAGCAGTTACGAGCGGGGGGCCCTCACAGATACGCAGTATTTT
CASSYERGALTDTQYF
>-|TRBJ2-2|TRBV6-6|-
TGTGCCAGCAGTTACGCGAGGGCGGGCACCGGGGAGCTGTTTTTT
CASSYARAGTGELFF
>-|TRBJ1-5|TRBV30|-
TGTGCCTGGAGCACCAGGGGCCTGCCTAGCAATCAGCCCCAGCATTTT
CAWSTRGLPSNQPQHF
>-|TRBJ1-1|TRBV7-2|-
TGTGCCAGCAGCCCCGCACGGGGGGGCACTGAAGCTTTCTTT
CASSPARGGTEAFF
>-|TRBJ1-5|TRBV7-2|few
TGTGCCAGCAGCTTAAGGACGGGAGATCAGCCCCAGCATTTT
CASSLRTGDQPQHF
>-|TRBJ1-5|TRBV7-2|-
TGTGCCAGCAGGGGTCAGGCGGGGCAGCCCCAGCATTTT
CASRGQAGQPQHF
>TRBD1|TRBJ1-1|TRBV6-5|few
TGTGCCACCTCACAGGGGGCATGGGACGCTTTCTTT
CATSQGAWDAFF
>TRBD1|TRBJ1-6|TRBV7-2|-
TGTGCCAGCAGCTCCTCCAGACAGGGAAACTCACCCCTCCACTTT
CASSSSRQGNSPLHF
>-|TRBJ1-4|TRBV30|-
TGTGCCTGGACCCCCAGGGTCATGAATGAAAAACTGTTTTTT
CAWTPRVMNEKLFF
>TRBD1|TRBJ1-6|TRBV4-3|-
TGCGCCAGCAGTCCCGGGACAGGCGATTCACCCCTCCACTTT
CASSPGTGDSPLHF
>-|TRBJ2-7|TRBV4-1|-
TGCGCCAGCAGCCAAGGACCCTGGAGCTCCTACGAGCAGTACTTC
CASSQGPWSSYEQYF
>-|TRBJ1-5|TRBV9|-
TGTGCCAGCAGCTCGGACCTCAAATCACAGGCCCAGCATTTT
CASSSDLKSQAQHF
>TRBD1|TRBJ2-3|TRBV4-2|-
TGTGCCAGCAGCCAAGAAACAGGGGGTAGCACAGATACGCAGTATTTT
CASSQETGGSTDTQYF
>TRBD1|TRBJ1-5|TRBV6-6|-
TGTGCCAGCAGTCCAGGGGGTAGGAATCAGCCCCAGCATTTT
CASSPGGRNQPQHF
>TRBD1|TRBJ2-1|TRBV5-4|-
TGTGCCAGCAGCCCCGGGAACAGGGGAGATGAGCAGTTCTTC
CASSPGNRGDEQFF